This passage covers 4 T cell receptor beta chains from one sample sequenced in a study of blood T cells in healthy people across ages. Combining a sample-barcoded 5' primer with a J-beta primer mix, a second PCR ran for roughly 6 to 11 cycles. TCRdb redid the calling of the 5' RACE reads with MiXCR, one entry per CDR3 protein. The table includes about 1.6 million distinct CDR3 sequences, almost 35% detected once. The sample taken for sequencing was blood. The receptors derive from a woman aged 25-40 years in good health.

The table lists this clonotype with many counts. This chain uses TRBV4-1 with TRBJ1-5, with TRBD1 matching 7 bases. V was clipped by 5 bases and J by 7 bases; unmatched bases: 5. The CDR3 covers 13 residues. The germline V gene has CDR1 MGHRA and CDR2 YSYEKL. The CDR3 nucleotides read TGCGCCAGCAGCGAGGACAGGTCGCAGCCCCAGCATTTT. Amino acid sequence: CASSEDRSQPQHF.

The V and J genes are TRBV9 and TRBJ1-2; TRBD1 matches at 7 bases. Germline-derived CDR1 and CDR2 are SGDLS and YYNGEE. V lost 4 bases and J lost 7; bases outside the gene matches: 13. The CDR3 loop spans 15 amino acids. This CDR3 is CASSKTGLIESGYTF. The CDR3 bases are TGTGCCAGCAGCAAGACAGGGCTGATCGAGTCTGGCTACACCTTC.

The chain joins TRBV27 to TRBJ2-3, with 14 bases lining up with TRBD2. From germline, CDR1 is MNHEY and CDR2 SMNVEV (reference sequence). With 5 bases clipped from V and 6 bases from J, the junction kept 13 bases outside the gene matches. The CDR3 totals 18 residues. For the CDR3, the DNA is TGTGCCAGCAGTCCATCGGGACTAGCGGGAGCACTATCTGATACGCAGTATTTT. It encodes CASSPSGLAGALSDTQYF.

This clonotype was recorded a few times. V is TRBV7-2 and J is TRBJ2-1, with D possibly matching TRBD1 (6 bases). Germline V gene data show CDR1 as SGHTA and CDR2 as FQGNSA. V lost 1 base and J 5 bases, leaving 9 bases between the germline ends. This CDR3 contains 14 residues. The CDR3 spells CASSLDGQHNEQFF. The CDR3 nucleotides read TGTGCCAGCAGCTTAGATGGACAGCACAATGAGCAGTTCTTC.